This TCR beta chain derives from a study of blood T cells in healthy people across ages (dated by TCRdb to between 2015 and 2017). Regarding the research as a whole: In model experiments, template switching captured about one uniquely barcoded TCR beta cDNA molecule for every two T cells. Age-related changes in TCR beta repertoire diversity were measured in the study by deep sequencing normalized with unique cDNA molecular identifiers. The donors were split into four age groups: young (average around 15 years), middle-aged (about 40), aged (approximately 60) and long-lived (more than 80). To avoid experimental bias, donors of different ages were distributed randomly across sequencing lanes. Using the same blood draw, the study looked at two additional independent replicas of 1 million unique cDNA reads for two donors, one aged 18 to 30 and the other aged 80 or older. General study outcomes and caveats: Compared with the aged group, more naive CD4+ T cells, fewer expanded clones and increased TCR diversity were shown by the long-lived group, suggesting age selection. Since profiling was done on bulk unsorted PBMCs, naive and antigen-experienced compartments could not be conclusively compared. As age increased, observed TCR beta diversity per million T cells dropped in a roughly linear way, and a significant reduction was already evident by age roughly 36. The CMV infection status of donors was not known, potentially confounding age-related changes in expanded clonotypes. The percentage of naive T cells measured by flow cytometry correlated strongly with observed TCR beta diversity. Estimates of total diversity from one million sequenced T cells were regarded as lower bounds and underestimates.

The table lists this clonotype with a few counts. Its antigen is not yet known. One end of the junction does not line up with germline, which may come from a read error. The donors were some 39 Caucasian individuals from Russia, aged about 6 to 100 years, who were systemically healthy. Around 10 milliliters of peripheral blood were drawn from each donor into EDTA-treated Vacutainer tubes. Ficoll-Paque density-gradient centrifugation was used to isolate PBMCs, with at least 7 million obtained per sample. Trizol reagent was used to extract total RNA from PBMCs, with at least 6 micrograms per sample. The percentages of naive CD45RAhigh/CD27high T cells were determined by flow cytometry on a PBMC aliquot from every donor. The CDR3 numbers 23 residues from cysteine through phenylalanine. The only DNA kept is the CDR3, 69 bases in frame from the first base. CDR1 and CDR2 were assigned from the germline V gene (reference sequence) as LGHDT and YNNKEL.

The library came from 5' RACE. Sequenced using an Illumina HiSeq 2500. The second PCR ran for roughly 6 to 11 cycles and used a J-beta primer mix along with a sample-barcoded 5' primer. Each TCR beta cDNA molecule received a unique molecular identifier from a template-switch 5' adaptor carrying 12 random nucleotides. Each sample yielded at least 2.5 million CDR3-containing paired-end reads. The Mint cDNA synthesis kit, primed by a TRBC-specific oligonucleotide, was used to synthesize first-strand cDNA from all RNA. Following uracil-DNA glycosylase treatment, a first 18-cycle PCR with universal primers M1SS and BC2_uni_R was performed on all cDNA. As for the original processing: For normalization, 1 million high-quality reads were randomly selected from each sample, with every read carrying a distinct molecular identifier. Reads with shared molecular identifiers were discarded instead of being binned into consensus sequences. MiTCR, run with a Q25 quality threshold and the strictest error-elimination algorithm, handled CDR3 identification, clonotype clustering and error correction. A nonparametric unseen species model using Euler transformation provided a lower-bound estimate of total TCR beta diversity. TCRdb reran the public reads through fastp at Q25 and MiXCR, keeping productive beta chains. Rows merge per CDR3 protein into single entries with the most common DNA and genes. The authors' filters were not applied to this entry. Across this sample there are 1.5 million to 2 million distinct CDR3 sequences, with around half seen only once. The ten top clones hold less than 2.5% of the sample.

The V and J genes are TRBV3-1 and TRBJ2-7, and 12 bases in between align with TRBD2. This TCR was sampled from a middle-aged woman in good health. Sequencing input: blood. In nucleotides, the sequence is TGTGCCAGCAGCCCGGGATGGGGACTAGCGGGCGAAAGGGAGAAACCACACCCCTACGGGCAGTACTTC. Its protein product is CASSPGWGLAGEREKPHPYGQYF.